A selection of T cell receptor beta chains follows, all from one sample in a study of cytotoxic CD8 clonotypes in ibrutinib-treated CLL. Profiling relied on immunoSEQ multiplex PCR, and the TCRdb table lists in-frame clones only, not all of them. Here the sample spans 100,000 to 150,000 clones, roughly 85% being singletons. Source: PBMCs, taken after 24 months of ibrutinib treatment. These receptors came from a human donor with chronic lymphocytic leukemia. CDR3s include the opening cysteine and the closing phenylalanine or tryptophan. Each record gives: D gene, V gene, J gene, CDR3 DNA, CDR3 protein. A D gene is named only where the DNA matches it firmly.

NA,TRBV19,TRBJ2-7,TGTGCCAGTAGTATCCGCCCGGGACCCTACGAGCAGTACTTC,CASSIRPGPYEQYF
NA,TRBV19,TRBJ2-2,TGTGCCAGTAGTATCTCGGGGGCTGTTGGCGGGGAGCTGTTTTTT,CASSISGAVGGELFF
NA,TRBV19,TRBJ1-5,TGTGCCAGTAGACGGACAGAGCTTAGCAATCAGCCCCAGCATTTT,CASRRTELSNQPQHF
NA,TRBV5-1,TRBJ2-7,TGCGCCAGCAGCTTGCCGGGAAACGGACCCTACGAGCAGTACTTC,CASSLPGNGPYEQYF
TRBD1,TRBV5-4,TRBJ2-7,TGTGCCAGCAGCTTGGGAGGTCAGGGGGCCTACGAGCAGTACTTC,CASSLGGQGAYEQYF
NA,TRBV5-8,TRBJ1-5,TGTGCCAGCAGCATCCTGCGCCAGCCCCAGCATTTT,CASSILRQPQHF
NA,TRBV30,TRBJ2-5,TGTGCCTGGAGTAATGGTGAGACCCAGTACTTC,CAWSNGETQYF
NA,TRBV5-1,TRBJ2-1,TGCGCCAGCAGCAGGGACGGGACTTCTTACAATGAGCAGTTCTTC,CASSRDGTSYNEQFF
NA,TRBV28,TRBJ2-7,TGTGCCAGCAGTTTCGTTGGGGGCGGTGACTACGAGCAGTACTTC,CASSFVGGGDYEQYF
TRBD1,TRBV12-5,TRBJ1-2,TGTGCTAGTGGTCCCTGGACGGTTAAGGGAGAAGGACCGGGACAGGGGTTCAACTATGGCTACACCTTC,CASGPWTVKGEGPGQGFNYGYTF
TRBD2,TRBV9,TRBJ2-5,TGTGCCAGCAGCGTCGGACAGGGGGGACTAGCGGGGTCCCAAGAGACCCAGTACTTC,CASSVGQGGLAGSQETQYF
TRBD1,TRBV28,TRBJ1-2,TGTGCCAGCAGTTTGAACCTTGACAGGGTAGGCGGCTACACCTTC,CASSLNLDRVGGYTF
TRBD2,TRBV6-1,TRBJ2-7,TGTGCCAGCAGTGTGACTAGCGGGGGATCAGAGCAGTACTTC,CASSVTSGGSEQYF
NA,TRBV18,TRBJ1-5,TGTGCCAGCTCACCGTTAAGGGGAAGTCAGCCCCAGCATTTT,CASSPLRGSQPQHF
NA,TRBV19,TRBJ1-1,TGTGCCAGTAATACCCAACGGTTGATGAACACTGAAGCTTTCTTT,CASNTQRLMNTEAFF
NA,TRBV27,TRBJ2-1,TGTGCCAGCAGTCCGGGTCCCACGGGTCGGGTCCTTTACAATGAGCAGTTCTTC,CASSPGPTGRVLYNEQFF
TRBD1,TRBV28,TRBJ1-3,TGTGCCAGCACCAACCAGGGGTGGGGACAGGGGGGAAACACCATATATTTT,CASTNQGWGQGGNTIYF
NA,TRBV7-2,TRBJ2-1,TGTGCCAGCAGCTTAGGAAAGGGTGAGCAGTTCTTC,CASSLGKGEQFF
NA,TRBV19,TRBJ2-3,TGTGCCAGTAGGCCGACAAGGTCTAGCACAGATACGCAGTATTTT,CASRPTRSSTDTQYF
TRBD1,TRBV4-1,TRBJ1-2,TGCGCCAGCAGCCAGGAGGGGGCCGCTAACTATGGCTACACCTTC,CASSQEGAANYGYTF
TRBD2,TRBV14,TRBJ2-5,TGTGCCAGCAGCGGAGGGCGGGGAGGGCCGCAAGAGACCCAGTACTTC,CASSGGRGGPQETQYF
NA,TRBV5-5,TRBJ2-2,TGTGCCAGCAGCCTGCTAGTGGGGACCGGGGAGCTGTTTTTT,CASSLLVGTGELFF